This TCR beta chain was sequenced during a study of blood T cells in healthy people across ages. Findings and caveats of the study: Roughly linearly, TCR beta diversity per million T cells fell as age increased. Observed TCR beta diversity showed a strong correlation with the percentage of naive T cells as measured by flow cytometry.

The germline CDR1 and CDR2 sequences are LGHNA and YNFKEQ. Trimming took 0 bases from V and 0 from J, leaving 12 bases between them. This CDR3 is built from 16 residues. The sample holds a few counts of this clonotype. Its target is not known. Sample-barcoded 5' priming and a J-beta primer mix drove a second PCR of about 6 to 12 cycles. Every cDNA molecule carried a tag from a template-switch adaptor bearing 12 random nucleotides. Every sample gave at least 3 million paired-end reads containing CDR3. TCRdb fed the 5' RACE reads into MiXCR, producing one record per CDR3 protein. The sample consists of roughly 800,000 distinct CDR3 sequences, over 45% of them appearing once.

The sample taken for sequencing was blood. The TCR was taken from a young man in good health. The V call is TRBV4-2, the J call TRBJ2-7; D call uncertain. CDR3 in DNA: TGTGCCAGCAGCCAAGAGAGGCGGACCGACTCCTACGAGCAGTACTTC. Translated: CASSQERRTDSYEQYF.